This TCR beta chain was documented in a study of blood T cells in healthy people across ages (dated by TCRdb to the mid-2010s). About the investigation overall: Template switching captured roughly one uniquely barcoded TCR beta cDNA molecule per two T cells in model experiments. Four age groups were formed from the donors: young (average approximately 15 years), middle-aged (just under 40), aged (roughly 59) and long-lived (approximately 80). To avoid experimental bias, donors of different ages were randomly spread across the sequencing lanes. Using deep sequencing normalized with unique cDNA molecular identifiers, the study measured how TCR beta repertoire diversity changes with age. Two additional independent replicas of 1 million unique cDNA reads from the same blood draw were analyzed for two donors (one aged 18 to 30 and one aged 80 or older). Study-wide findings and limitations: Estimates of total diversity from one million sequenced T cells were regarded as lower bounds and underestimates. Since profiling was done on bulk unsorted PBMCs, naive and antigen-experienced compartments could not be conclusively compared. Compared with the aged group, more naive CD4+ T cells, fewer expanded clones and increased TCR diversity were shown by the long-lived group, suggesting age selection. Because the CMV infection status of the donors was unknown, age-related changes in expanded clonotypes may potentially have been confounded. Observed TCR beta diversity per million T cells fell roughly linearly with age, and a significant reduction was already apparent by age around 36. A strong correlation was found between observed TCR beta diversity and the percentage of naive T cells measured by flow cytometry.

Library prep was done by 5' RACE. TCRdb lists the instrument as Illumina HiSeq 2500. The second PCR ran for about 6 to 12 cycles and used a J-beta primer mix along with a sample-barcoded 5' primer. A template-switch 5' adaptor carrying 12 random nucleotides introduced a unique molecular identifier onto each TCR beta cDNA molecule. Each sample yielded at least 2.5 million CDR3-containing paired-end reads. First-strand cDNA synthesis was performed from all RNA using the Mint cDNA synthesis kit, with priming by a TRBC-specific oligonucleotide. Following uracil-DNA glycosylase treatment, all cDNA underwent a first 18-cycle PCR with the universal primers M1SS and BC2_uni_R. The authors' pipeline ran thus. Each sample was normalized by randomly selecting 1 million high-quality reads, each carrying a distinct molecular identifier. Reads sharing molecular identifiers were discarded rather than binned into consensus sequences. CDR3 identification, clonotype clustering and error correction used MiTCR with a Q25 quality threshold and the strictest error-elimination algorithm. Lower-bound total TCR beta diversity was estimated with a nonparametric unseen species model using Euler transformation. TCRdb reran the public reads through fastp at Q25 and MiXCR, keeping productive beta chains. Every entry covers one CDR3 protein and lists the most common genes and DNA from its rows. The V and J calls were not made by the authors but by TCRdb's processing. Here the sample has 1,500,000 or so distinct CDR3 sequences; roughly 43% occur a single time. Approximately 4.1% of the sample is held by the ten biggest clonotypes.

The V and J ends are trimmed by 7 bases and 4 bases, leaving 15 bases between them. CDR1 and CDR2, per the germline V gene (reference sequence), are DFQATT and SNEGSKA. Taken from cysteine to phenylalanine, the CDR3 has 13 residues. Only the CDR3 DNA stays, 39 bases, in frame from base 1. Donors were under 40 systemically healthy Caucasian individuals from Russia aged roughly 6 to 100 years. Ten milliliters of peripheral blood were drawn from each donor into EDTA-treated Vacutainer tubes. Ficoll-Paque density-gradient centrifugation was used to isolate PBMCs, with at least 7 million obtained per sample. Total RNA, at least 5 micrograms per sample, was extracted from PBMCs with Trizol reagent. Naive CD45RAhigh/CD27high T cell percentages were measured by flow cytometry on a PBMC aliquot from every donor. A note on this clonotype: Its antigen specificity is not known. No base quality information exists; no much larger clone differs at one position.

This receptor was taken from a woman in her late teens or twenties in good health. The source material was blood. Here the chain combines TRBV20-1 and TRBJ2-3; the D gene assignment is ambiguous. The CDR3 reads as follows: CSGVEGRADTQYF. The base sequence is TGCAGTGGAGTAGAAGGGCGTGCAGATACGCAGTATTTT.